The 18 T cell receptor beta chains in this list originate from one sample, sequenced in a study of glioma-infiltrating T cells after dendritic cell vaccination. Sample time point: after dendritic cell vaccination, including at tumor progression/relapse. Assay used: immunoSEQ multiplex PCR; TCRdb lists only in-frame clones, some missing. The data show 20,000 to 30,000 clones, around 92% seen once. The material sequenced was blood, taken after dendritic cell vaccination. These receptor sequences come from a human donor with glioblastoma.

The rearrangement joins TRBV6-6 to TRBJ1-6; 10 nucleotides line up with TRBD1. The CDR3 is 15 residues long. V dropped 4 bases and J dropped 9; count of bases not matched to a gene: 6. Germline loops: CDR1 MNHNY, CDR2 SVGAGI (reference sequence). CDR3 in DNA: TGTGCCAGCAGTTTTACCGGGACAGGGGTTTCACCCCTCCACTTT. Protein: CASSFTGTGVSPLHF.

The chain employs TRBV9 and TRBJ1-4; the match to TRBD1 covers 7 bases. The V and J ends lost 0 bases and 2 bases, in that order; junction bases with no gene match: 7. In germline, CDR1 is SGDLS, CDR2 YYNGEE. The CDR3 covers 17 residues. The CDR3: CASSVGGTVPTNEKLFF. The CDR3, as DNA: TGTGCCAGCAGCGTAGGGGGGACAGTCCCCACTAATGAAAAACTGTTTTTT.

This sequence joins TRBV5-4 and TRBJ2-5; a possible D gene is TRBD1 (5 bases). Looked up from germline, CDR1 is SGHNT and CDR2 is YYREEE (reference sequence). V was clipped by 5 bases and J by 0 bases, with 8 bases between them. This CDR3 comprises 13 residues. The CDR3 reads CASRQVDQETQYF. In DNA, the CDR3 is TGTGCCAGCAGACAGGTGGACCAAGAGACCCAGTACTTC.

The J gene is TRBJ2-5, the V gene TRBV5-4, with 9 bases identical to TRBD2. V was pared by 0 bases and J by 1 base, with 1 base of the junction left unmatched. The CDR3 extends over 15 amino acids. Germline lookup yields CDR1 SGHNT and CDR2 YYREEE (reference sequence). The chain's CDR3 is CASSLGGLAQETQYF. As DNA, the CDR3 is TGTGCCAGCAGCTTGGGGGGACTAGCCCAAGAGACCCAGTACTTC.

J is TRBJ2-2 and V is TRBV6-1; 7 bases are shared with TRBD1. The CDR3 loop spans 15 amino acids. After removal of 8 bases from V and 5 bases from J, the junction contained 11 bases not matched to a gene. Germline lookup yields CDR1 MNHNS and CDR2 SASEGT. CDR3 sequence reads: CASYYRGLGTGELFF. The CDR3, as DNA: TGTGCCAGCTACTACAGGGGATTGGGAACCGGGGAGCTGTTTTTT.

V and J are TRBV19 and TRBJ2-4; 16 nucleotides line up with TRBD2. Germline CDR1 and CDR2: LNHDA and SQIVND (reference sequence). The CDR3 consists of 16 residues. V trimming: 7 bases; J trimming: 8 bases; junction bases outside the gene matches: 8. Here the CDR3 reads CASKPGLAGGPHIQYF. CDR3 in DNA: TGTGCCAGTAAACCGGGACTAGCGGGGGGGCCTCACATTCAGTACTTC.

Comment on this clone: This same CDR3 is encoded by further DNA sequences in the sample. The chain links TRBV7-9 to TRBJ1-6; 8 bases align to TRBD1. Germline V gene lookup returns CDR1 SEHNR and CDR2 FQNEAQ (reference sequence). J was trimmed by 3 bases and V by 4 bases; bases with no gene match: 5. CDR3 size: 16 residues. DNA for the CDR3: TGTGCCAGCAGCTCAGGACAGGGCTTCTATAATTCACCCCTCCACTTT. As protein: CASSSGQGFYNSPLHF.

V usage is TRBV6-1 and J usage is TRBJ1-1; D is unclear. Looked up from germline, CDR1 is MNHNS and CDR2 is SASEGT. V gave up 7 bases and J gave up 7 bases, with 10 bases separating them. This CDR3 is 11 amino acids long. CDR3 loop: CASTAGGEAFF. The CDR3 DNA reads TGTGCCAGCACGGCGGGAGGTGAAGCTTTCTTT.

The chain is built from TRBV7-9 and TRBJ1-6; no clear D. Germline CDR1 is SEHNR and CDR2 is FQNEAQ (reference sequence). V was clipped by 2 bases and J by 7 bases, with 9 bases between them. This CDR3 is 14 amino acids long. The CDR3 loop reads CASSLSGNNSPLHF. The CDR3 DNA follows: TGTGCCAGCAGCTTATCGGGGAACAATTCACCCCTCCACTTT.

The chain carries TRBV10-2 and TRBJ1-5; no clear D. The CDR3 is 16 amino acids. Trimming removed 2 bases from V and 6 bases from J, with 17 bases in between. Germline CDR1 and CDR2: WSHSY and SAAADI. In DNA form, the CDR3 reads TGCGCCAGCAGTGAGCCACCGACCGGGAGTACTCAGCCCCAGCATTTT. Its translation is CASSEPPTGSTQPQHF.

The V gene is TRBV6-5, the J gene TRBJ2-7; D might be TRBD1 (6 bases). This CDR3 has 13 residues. V lost 6 bases and J 3 bases, leaving 12 bases between the germline ends. CDR1 and CDR2 (germline): MNHEY, SVGAGI. The CDR3 DNA is TGTGCCAGCAGCCGGGACATAAACTACGAGCAGTACTTC. Translated: CASSRDINYEQYF.

This chain joins TRBV6-1 and TRBJ1-4; TRBD1 agrees at 8 bases. From germline, CDR1 is MNHNS and CDR2 SASEGT. Unmatched junction bases numbered 7, after V lost 10 bases and J lost 12 bases. The CDR3 is made up of 11 amino acids. The CDR3 bases are TGTGCCACCGGCAGGGGGCTTGAACTGTTTTTT. Its translation: CATGRGLELFF.

This clone turned up a few times. This chain uses TRBV7-9 with TRBJ2-4; a weak D match, TRBD1 (5 bases). The CDR3 sequence is 14 residues long. CDR1 is SEHNR and CDR2 is FQNEAQ in the germline V gene (reference sequence). The V end lost 1 base, the J end lost 6 bases, and 10 bases lay between the germline ends. In nucleotides, the CDR3 is TGTGCCAGCAGCTTAGGGGGCAGCCGAAACATTCAGTACTTC. Translated, it gives CASSLGGSRNIQYF.

The chain employs TRBV15 and TRBJ2-7, with a possible D match to TRBD1 (6 bases). The V end lost 0 bases, the J end lost 1 base, and 13 bases lay between the germline ends. From germline, CDR1 is LNHNV and CDR2 YYDKDF (reference sequence). The CDR3 spans 16 residues. The CDR3 here is CATSRDGGSRSYEQYF. The CDR3 bases are TGTGCCACCAGCAGAGATGGGGGCAGCCGATCCTACGAGCAGTACTTC.

This sequence joins TRBV4-1 and TRBJ1-2; D perhaps matches TRBD1 (6 bases). The CDR3 has 16 residues. Trimming took off 2 bases at V and 0 bases at J, with 13 bases between the two ends. Per the germline V gene, CDR1 is MGHRA and CDR2 is YSYEKL. The CDR3 DNA is TGCGCCAGCAGCCAAACGCGACAGGTGGCTAACTATGGCTACACCTTC. It translates to CASSQTRQVANYGYTF.

The chain links TRBV10-1 to TRBJ1-1; D might be TRBD1 (5 bases). CDR1 is WNHNN and CDR2 is SYGVQD in the germline V gene (reference sequence). V shed 3 bases and J shed 5 bases, with 13 bases lying between them. This CDR3 comprises 14 residues. The CDR3 loop reads CASSESGGITEAFF. CDR3 nucleotide sequence: TGCGCCAGCAGTGAATCCGGGGGGATAACTGAAGCTTTCTTT.

This chain uses TRBV19 with TRBJ1-2, with 7 bases that match TRBD1. The CDR3 runs to 12 residues. Losses at the gene ends were 10 bases for V and 6 bases for J; bases not matched to a gene: 8. Germline-derived CDR1 and CDR2 are LNHDA and SQIVND (reference sequence). CDR3 coding DNA: TGTGCCACCCACAGGGGTGGGGATGGCTACACCTTC. It is translated as CATHRGGDGYTF.

This clone was detected once. The identical CDR3 is also encoded by other nucleotide sequences in the sample. V and J are TRBV2 and TRBJ1-6; no reliable D call. V was pared by 0 bases and J by 13 bases, with 16 bases between. The CDR3 length is 15 residues. Germline-derived CDR1 and CDR2 are SNHLY and FYNNEI. The CDR3 bases are TGTGCCAGCAGTGAAGCTAGAGGTACCCGCTCCCCCCTCCACTTT. It translates to CASSEARGTRSPLHF.